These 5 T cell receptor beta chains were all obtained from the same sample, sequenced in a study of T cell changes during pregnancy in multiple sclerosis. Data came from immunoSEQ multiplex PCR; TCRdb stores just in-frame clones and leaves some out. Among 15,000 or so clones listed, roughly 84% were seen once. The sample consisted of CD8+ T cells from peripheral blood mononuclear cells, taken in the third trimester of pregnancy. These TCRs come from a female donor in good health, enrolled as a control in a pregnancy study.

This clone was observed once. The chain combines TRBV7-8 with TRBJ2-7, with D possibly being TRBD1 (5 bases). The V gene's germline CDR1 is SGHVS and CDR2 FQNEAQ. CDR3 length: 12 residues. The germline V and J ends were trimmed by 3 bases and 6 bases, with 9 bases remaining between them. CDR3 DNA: TGTGCCAGCAGCTTGCGGACACCCGAGCAGTACTTC. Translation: CASSLRTPEQYF.

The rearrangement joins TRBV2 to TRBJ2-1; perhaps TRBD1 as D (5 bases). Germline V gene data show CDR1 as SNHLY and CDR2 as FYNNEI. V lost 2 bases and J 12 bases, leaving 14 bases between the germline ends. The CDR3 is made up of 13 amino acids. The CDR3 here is CASSERTGVGQFF. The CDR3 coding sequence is TGTGCCAGCAGTGAAAGAACAGGCGTGGGGCAGTTCTTC.

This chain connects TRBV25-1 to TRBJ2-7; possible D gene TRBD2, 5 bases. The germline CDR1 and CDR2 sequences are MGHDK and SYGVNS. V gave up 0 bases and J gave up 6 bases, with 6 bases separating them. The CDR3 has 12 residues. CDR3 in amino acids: CASSEYAGEQYF. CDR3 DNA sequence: TGTGCCAGCAGTGAATACGCGGGCGAGCAGTACTTC.

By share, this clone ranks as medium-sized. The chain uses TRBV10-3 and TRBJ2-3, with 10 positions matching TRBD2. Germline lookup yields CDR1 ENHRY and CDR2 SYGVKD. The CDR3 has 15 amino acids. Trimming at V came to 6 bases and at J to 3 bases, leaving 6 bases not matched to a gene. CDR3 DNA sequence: TGTGCCATCAGAGCCGGGACTAGCGAAACAGATACGCAGTATTTT. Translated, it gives CAIRAGTSETDTQYF.

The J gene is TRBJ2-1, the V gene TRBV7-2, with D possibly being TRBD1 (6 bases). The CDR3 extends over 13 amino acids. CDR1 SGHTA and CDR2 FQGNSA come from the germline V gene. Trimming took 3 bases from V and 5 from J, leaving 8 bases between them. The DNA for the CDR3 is TGTGCCAGCAGCTTGAACAGGGACAATGAGCAGTTCTTC. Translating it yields CASSLNRDNEQFF.